Below, 20 T cell receptor beta chains from the same sample are listed, as sequenced in a study of blood T cells in healthy people across ages. The second PCR ran roughly 7 to 11 cycles with a sample-barcoded 5' primer and J-beta primers. MiXCR was run by TCRdb on the 5' RACE reads, yielding one entry per CDR3 protein. The table has about 590,000 distinct CDR3 sequences, roughly 31% seen once; the top ten hold 15% to 17%. Sample: blood. Receptors originate from a woman aged 80 or over in good health.

Only a few counts were recorded for this clonotype. The genes are TRBV7-2 and TRBJ2-5, with 7 bases identical to TRBD2. This CDR3 is built from 14 residues. In germline, CDR1 is SGHTA, CDR2 FQGNSA. The V and J ends lost 5 bases and 11 bases, in that order; junction bases with no gene match: 14. In nucleotides, the CDR3 is TGTGCCAGCAGCCTACAAAAGGGGAGGGATGAGCAGTACTTC. This codes for CASSLQKGRDEQYF.

The J gene is TRBJ2-3, the V gene TRBV16, with 7 bases identical to TRBD1. This CDR3 comprises 20 residues. The germline gives CDR1 KGHSY, CDR2 FQNENV. V shed 4 bases, J shed 0 bases, and the junction held 19 bases outside the gene matches. CDR3 sequence: CASSPGRRGRTDSSTDTQYF. The CDR3 nucleotides are TGTGCCAGCAGCCCGGGGAGAAGGGGGCGAACAGACTCTAGCACAGATACGCAGTATTTT.

With regard to this clonotype: Just one base apart from a much larger clone, this may be a read error. The rearrangement joins TRBV28 to TRBJ2-1; D is unclear. The end of the DNA fits TRBJ2-7 better, so the J call may be wrong. The V gene's germline CDR1 is MDHEN and CDR2 SYDVKM. This CDR3 contains 12 residues. CDR3 DNA sequence: TGTGCCAGCACTGGTGTCTACAATGAGCAGTACTTC. This gives the protein CASTGVYNEQYF.

The sample holds many counts of this clonotype. The V and J genes are TRBV28 and TRBJ1-2; no reliable D call. Germline CDR1 is MDHEN and CDR2 is SYDVKM. The V and J ends lost 7 bases and 8 bases respectively, with 17 bases between them. This CDR3 is 13 amino acids long. CDR3 in amino acids: CASTPDLKGGYTF. CDR3 coding DNA: TGTGCCAGCACCCCCGACCTTAAAGGAGGCTACACCTTC.

This clonotype appeared many times. The J gene is TRBJ1-2, the V gene TRBV20-1; 7 bases match TRBD1. This CDR3 contains 14 residues. V lost 3 bases to trimming and J lost 4 bases; unmatched junction nucleotides: 8. The germline V gene encodes CDR1 DFQATT and CDR2 SNEGSKA (reference sequence). The CDR3 protein is CSARSAGGGYGYTF. The CDR3 DNA is TGCAGTGCTAGGTCGGCAGGGGGTGGCTATGGCTACACCTTC.

Only a few counts were recorded for this clonotype. The chain has TRBV25-1 and TRBJ1-6; D is undetermined. There are 14 residues in the CDR3. V gave up 8 bases and J gave up 1 base, with 9 bases separating them. Germline loops: CDR1 MGHDK, CDR2 SYGVNS. Here the CDR3 DNA reads TGTGCCAGCCGAACCGAGTCCTATAATTCACCCCTCCACTTT. Translating gives CASRTESYNSPLHF.

This clonotype appeared a single time. Sequence at one end of the junction differs from germline and may be a read error. The CDR3 spells CASSPQFGQRSYNGQFF. CDR3 nucleotide sequence: TGTGCCAGCTCACCGCAATTCGGTCAGAGATCCTACAATGGGCAGTTCTTC. The chain is built from TRBV18 and TRBJ2-1, with D uncertain. CDR1 KGHSH and CDR2 LQKENI come from the germline V gene. CDR3 length: 17 residues.

On this clonotype: A much more abundant neighbour one base away suggests this may be a read error. The J gene is TRBJ2-3, the V gene TRBV6-6, with 13 bases that match TRBD2. Germline CDR1 MNHNY, CDR2 SVGAGI (reference sequence). V trimming: 0 bases; J trimming: 10 bases; junction bases outside the gene matches: 10. The CDR3 is 17 residues long. DNA of the CDR3: TGTGCCAGCAGTTACTCAACTAGCGGGGGGGGCCTAGGTGCGCAGTATTTT. Translating it yields CASSYSTSGGGLGAQYF.

This clonotype occurred many times. The chain carries TRBV5-1 and TRBJ2-3; D might be TRBD1 (5 bases). V lost 0 bases, J lost 4 bases, and 9 bases lay in between. CDR3 length: 14 amino acids. Germline lookup yields CDR1 SGHRS and CDR2 YFSETQ. The CDR3 nucleotides read TGCGCCAGCAGCTTGGGTGGGGCCCCAGATACGCAGTATTTT. This codes for CASSLGGAPDTQYF.

This clonotype was found many times. This rearrangement joins TRBV5-1 to TRBJ2-7; D is uncertain. The CDR3 is 14 amino acids. V was trimmed by 0 bases and J by 3 bases, leaving 10 bases between them. CDR1 is SGHRS and CDR2 is YFSETQ in the germline V gene. The CDR3 DNA reads as TGCGCCAGCAGCTTGGGGCGAGACCTCTACGAGCAGTACTTC. This codes for CASSLGRDLYEQYF.

This clonotype was observed many times. The J gene is TRBJ2-3, the V gene TRBV6-1; the D gene is possibly TRBD1 (6 bases). Trimming removed 5 bases at V and 3 bases at J, with 15 bases between. This CDR3 contains 15 residues. The germline V gene encodes CDR1 MNHNS and CDR2 SASEGT. The CDR3 sequence: CASSSGTKITDTQYF. In DNA form, the CDR3 reads TGTGCCAGCAGTTCCGGGACAAAGATTACAGATACGCAGTATTTT.

This clonotype appeared many times. J is TRBJ2-3 and V is TRBV10-3, with D perhaps given as TRBD1 or TRBD2 (5 bases each). The length of the CDR3 is 14 residues. Germline CDR1 ENHRY, CDR2 SYGVKD. V was trimmed by 5 bases and J by 2 bases, leaving 11 bases between them. CDR3 region: CAISPGRSTDTQYF. The CDR3 DNA reads TGTGCCATCAGTCCGGGACGGTCCACAGATACGCAGTATTTT.

This clonotype has only a few counts. The chain combines TRBV25-1 with TRBJ1-4, with a possible D match to TRBD1 (5 bases). The CDR3 runs 16 residues. V was pared by 0 bases and J by 3 bases, with 11 bases between. Germline lookup yields CDR1 MGHDK and CDR2 SYGVNS. The CDR3 loop is CASSEYPGRPNEKLFF. For the CDR3, the DNA is TGTGCCAGCAGTGAATATCCAGGGAGGCCTAATGAAAAACTGTTTTTT. Together with reference TRBV25-1 and TRBJ1-4, the CDR3 gives the full variable domain: EADIYQTPRYLVIGTGKKITLECSQTMGHDKMYWYQQDPGMELHLIHYSYGVNSTEKGDLSSESTVSRIRTEHFPLTLESARPSHTSQYLCASSEYPGRPNEKLFFGSGTQLSVL.

V and J are TRBV7-2 and TRBJ1-6; 12 bases map to TRBD1. Trimming cost V 1 base and J 10 bases; bases outside gene matches: 8. CDR1 is SGHTA, CDR2 FQGNSA, per germline. CDR3 size: 17 residues. The CDR3 reads CASSLGGTGGIGSPLHF. CDR3 DNA sequence: TGTGCCAGCAGCTTAGGGGGGACAGGGGGCATCGGATCACCCCTCCACTTT.

This clonotype was seen ten or more times. This sequence joins TRBV12-3 or TRBV12-4 and TRBJ2-7; possible D gene TRBD2, 5 bases. V gave up 1 base and J gave up 0 bases, with 7 bases separating them. The CDR3 contains 14 residues. The CDR3 DNA is TGTGCCAGCAGTTTAGTCGGGATCTCCTACGAGCAGTACTTC. It encodes CASSLVGISYEQYF.

This clonotype was detected ten times or more. One base away lies a much larger clone, so this may be a sequencing read error. CDR3 nucleotide sequence: TGTGCCAGCAGCCAGCAGGGCGGGGGTAGCACAGATGCGCAGTATTTT. This sequence encodes CASSQQGGGSTDAQYF. The chain links TRBV12-3 or TRBV12-4 to TRBJ2-3, with 7 bases that match TRBD2. This CDR3 comprises 16 residues.

Many counts were recorded for this clonotype. The chain recombines TRBV10-3 with TRBJ1-1; the D gene is possibly TRBD1 (5 bases). The CDR3 covers 14 residues. Germline V gives CDR1 ENHRY, CDR2 SYGVKD. The V end lost 3 bases, the J end lost 3 bases, and 11 bases lay between the germline ends. CDR3 sequence reads: CAISEVARDTEAFF. DNA of the CDR3: TGTGCCATCAGTGAAGTGGCCAGGGACACTGAAGCTTTCTTT.

In this sample, this clonotype turned up many times. The chain recombines TRBV7-2 with TRBJ1-5; possible D gene TRBD1, 5 bases. Trimming cost V 5 bases and J 6 bases, with 8 bases left between them. The V gene's germline CDR1 is SGHTA and CDR2 FQGNSA. This CDR3 spans 12 amino acids. CDR3 in amino acids: CASSEGVQPQHF. Here the CDR3 DNA reads TGTGCCAGCAGCGAAGGGGTTCAGCCCCAGCATTTT.

The table lists this clonotype with many counts. J is TRBJ1-4 and V is TRBV29-1; D may be TRBD1 (6 bases). V lost 6 bases to trimming and J lost 1 base, with 9 bases between them. Germline CDR1 and CDR2: SQVTM and ANQGSEA. There are 13 residues in the CDR3. For the CDR3, the DNA is TGCAGCGTCAGGGGCATAACTAATGAAAAACTGTTTTTT. It encodes CSVRGITNEKLFF.

This clonotype has just a few counts. A much larger clonotype is one base distant, so this may be a read error. The chain carries TRBV7-2 and TRBJ2-1; possible D gene TRBD2, 6 bases. Germline CDR1 reads SGHTA; CDR2 reads FQGNSA. The CDR3 runs 15 residues. Trimming removed 4 bases at V and 5 bases at J, with 15 bases between. The CDR3 DNA follows: TGTGCCAGCAGCTGGACTGGCGGGGCTAACAATGAGCAGTTCTTC. Residues: CASSWTGGANNEQFF.